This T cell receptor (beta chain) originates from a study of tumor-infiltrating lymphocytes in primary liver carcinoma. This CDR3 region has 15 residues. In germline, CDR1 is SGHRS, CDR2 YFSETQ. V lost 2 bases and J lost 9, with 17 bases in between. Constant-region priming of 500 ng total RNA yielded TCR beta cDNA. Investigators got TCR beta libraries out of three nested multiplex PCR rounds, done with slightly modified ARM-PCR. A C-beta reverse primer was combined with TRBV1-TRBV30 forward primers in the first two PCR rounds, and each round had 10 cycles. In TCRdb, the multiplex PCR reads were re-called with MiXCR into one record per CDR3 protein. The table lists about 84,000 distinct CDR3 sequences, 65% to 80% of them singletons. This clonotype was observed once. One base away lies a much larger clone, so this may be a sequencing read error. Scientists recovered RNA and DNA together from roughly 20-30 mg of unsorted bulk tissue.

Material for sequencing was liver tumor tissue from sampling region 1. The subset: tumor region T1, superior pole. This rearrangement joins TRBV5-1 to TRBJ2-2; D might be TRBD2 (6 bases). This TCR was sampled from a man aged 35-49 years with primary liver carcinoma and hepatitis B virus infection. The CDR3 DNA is TGCGCCAGCAGCTTAAGGAGGGTTGCATCCAGGGAGCTGTTTTTT. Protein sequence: CASSLRRVASRELFF.